This T cell receptor beta chain was observed in a study of blood T cell repertoires in COVID-19. Study-level information: The samples span acute and convalescent COVID-19 from the United States, Italy and Spain. The analysed material was cDNA or gDNA that came from T cells, B-cell-depleted T cells, or PBMCs.

The CDR3 consists of 16 residues. V was shortened by 0 bases and J by 0 bases, with 10 bases between the two germline ends. Per the germline V gene, CDR1 is MNHEY and CDR2 is SMNVEV (reference sequence). Using immunoSEQ multiplex PCR, the repertoire was profiled, and TCRdb retains in-frame clones only, with some absent. Of about 65,000 clones in the sample, approximately 93% are singletons; the top ten hold about 3%. This clonotype was sampled from an older man with active COVID-19. This chain uses TRBV27 with TRBJ2-3; D is possibly TRBD2 (5 bases). Material for sequencing was peripheral blood. The CDR3 protein is CASSLSAGASTDTQYF. Written as DNA, the CDR3 is TGTGCCAGCAGTTTATCGGCGGGTGCTAGCACAGATACGCAGTATTTT.